This T cell receptor (beta chain) was sequenced during a study of blood T cell repertoires in COVID-19. For the study at large: The analysed material was cDNA or gDNA that came from T cells, B-cell-depleted T cells, or PBMCs.

This clone was observed a handful of times. Study processing details: Estimates of nucleated cell counts were drawn from the amplification of reference gene primers. The method was immunoSEQ multiplex PCR; TCRdb's version includes in-frame clones alone and lacks a portion of them. V and J calls and clone size are given by that table; D and trimming were obtained from the DNA. The table records roughly 130,000 clones, approximately 82% of them present only once. The germline gives CDR1 ENHRY, CDR2 SYGVKD. The CDR3 sequence is 15 residues long. J was trimmed by 0 bases and V by 3 bases; bases with no gene match: 5.

This clonotype originated in a man aged 35 to 55 with active or convalescent COVID-19. The sample taken for sequencing was peripheral blood. The V gene is TRBV10-3, the J gene TRBJ2-7; TRBD1 agrees at 7 bases. The DNA for the CDR3 is TGTGCCATCAGTGATCGACAGGGCTACTCCTACGAGCAGTACTTC. This translates into CAISDRQGYSYEQYF.